These 2 T cell receptor beta chains share one sample of origin, sequenced in a study of naive and memory T cell subsets. The beta constant-region primer was an equimolar mix of two oligonucleotides covering TRBC1 and TRBC2. The ligated cDNA underwent four PCR rounds using SP2 and nested alpha and beta constant-region primers. TCRdb redid the calling of the UMI-ligation and nested PCR reads with MiXCR, one entry per CDR3 protein. The data contain 95,000 to 150,000 distinct CDR3 sequences, approximately 37% of them seen just once; the ten biggest clones take up 0.9%. The material sequenced was central memory CD4+ T cells from blood. Every receptor here comes from a human donor in good health.

This sequence joins TRBV6-6 and TRBJ1-5, with D perhaps matching TRBD1 (6 bases). Germline CDR1 and CDR2: MNHNY and SVGAGI (reference sequence). V was trimmed by 2 bases and J by 3 bases, leaving 11 bases between them. The CDR3 spans 15 residues. The CDR3 loop is CASSYAQGNNQPQHF. As DNA, the CDR3 is TGTGCCAGCAGTTACGCACAGGGAAACAATCAGCCCCAGCATTTT.

The chain combines TRBV27 with TRBJ2-7, with TRBD1 matching 7 bases. Germline-derived CDR1 and CDR2 are MNHEY and SMNVEV (reference sequence). The V and J ends lost 5 bases and 1 base, in that order; junction bases with no gene match: 5. The length of the CDR3 is 14 residues. CDR3 in DNA: TGTGCCAGCAGTCGAAAGACAGGGTCCTACGAGCAGTACTTC. Amino acids: CASSRKTGSYEQYF.